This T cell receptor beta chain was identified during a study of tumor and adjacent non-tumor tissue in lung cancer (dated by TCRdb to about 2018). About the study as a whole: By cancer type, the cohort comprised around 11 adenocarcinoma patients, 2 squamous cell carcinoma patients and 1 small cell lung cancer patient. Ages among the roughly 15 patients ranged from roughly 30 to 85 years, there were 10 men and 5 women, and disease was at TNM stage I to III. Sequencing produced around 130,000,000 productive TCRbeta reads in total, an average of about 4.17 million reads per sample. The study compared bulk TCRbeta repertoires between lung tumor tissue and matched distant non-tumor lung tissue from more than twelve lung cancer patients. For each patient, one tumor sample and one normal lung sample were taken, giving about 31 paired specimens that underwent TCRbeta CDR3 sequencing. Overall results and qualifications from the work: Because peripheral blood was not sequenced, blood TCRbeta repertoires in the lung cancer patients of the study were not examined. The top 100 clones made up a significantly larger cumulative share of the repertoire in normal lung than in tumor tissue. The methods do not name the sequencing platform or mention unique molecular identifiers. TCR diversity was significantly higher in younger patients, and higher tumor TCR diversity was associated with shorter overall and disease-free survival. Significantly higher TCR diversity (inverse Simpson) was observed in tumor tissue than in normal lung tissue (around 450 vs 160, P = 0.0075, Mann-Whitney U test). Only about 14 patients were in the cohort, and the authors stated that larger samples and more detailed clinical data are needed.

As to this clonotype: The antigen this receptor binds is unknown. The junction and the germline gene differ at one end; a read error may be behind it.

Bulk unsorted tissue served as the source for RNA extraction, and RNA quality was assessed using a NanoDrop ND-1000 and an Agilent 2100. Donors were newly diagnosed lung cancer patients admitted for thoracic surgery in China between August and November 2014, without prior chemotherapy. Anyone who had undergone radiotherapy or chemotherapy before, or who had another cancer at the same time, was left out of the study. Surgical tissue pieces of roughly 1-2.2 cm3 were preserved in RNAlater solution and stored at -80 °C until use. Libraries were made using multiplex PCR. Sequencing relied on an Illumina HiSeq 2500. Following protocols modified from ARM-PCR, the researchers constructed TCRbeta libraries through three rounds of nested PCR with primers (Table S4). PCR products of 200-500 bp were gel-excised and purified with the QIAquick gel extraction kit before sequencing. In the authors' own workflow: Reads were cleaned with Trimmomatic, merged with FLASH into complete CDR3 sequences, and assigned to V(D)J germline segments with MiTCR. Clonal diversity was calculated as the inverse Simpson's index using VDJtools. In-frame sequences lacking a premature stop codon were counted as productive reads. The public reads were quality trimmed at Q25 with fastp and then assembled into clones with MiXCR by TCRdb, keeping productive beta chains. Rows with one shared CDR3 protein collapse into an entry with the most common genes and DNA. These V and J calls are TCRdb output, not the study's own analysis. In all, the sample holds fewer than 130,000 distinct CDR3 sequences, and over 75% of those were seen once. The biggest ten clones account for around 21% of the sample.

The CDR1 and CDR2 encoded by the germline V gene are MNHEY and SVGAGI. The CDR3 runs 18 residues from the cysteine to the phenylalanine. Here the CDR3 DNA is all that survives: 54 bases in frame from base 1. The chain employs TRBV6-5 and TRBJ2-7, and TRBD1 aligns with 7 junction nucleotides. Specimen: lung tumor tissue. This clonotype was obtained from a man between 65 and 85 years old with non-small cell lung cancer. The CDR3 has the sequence CARSYMSTGEGAIYEQYF. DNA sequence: TGTGCCAGGAGTTACATGAGTACAGGAGAGGGGGCTATCTACGAGCAGTACTTC.